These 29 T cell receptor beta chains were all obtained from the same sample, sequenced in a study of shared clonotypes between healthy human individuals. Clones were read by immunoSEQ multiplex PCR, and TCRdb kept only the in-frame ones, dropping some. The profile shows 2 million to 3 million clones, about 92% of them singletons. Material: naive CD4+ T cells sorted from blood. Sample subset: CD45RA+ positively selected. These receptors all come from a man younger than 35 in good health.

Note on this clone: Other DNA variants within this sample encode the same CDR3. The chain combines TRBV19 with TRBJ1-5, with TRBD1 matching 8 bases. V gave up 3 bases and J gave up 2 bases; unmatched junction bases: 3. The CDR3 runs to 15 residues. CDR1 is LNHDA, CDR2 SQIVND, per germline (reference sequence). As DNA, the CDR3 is TGTGCCAGTAGTATCGGACAGGGTGGCAATCAGCCCCAGCATTTT. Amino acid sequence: CASSIGQGGNQPQHF.

The CDR3 DNA is TGCGCCAGCAGCATGGGACGGGACTCTGGGGCCAACGTCCTGACTTTC. As protein: CASSMGRDSGANVLTF. The J gene is TRBJ2-6, the V gene TRBV5-1, with D perhaps given as TRBD1 or TRBD2 (5 bases each). The CDR3 runs to 16 residues. The germline V gene has CDR1 SGHRS and CDR2 YFSETQ. The germline V and J ends were trimmed by 4 bases and 0 bases, with 11 bases remaining between them.

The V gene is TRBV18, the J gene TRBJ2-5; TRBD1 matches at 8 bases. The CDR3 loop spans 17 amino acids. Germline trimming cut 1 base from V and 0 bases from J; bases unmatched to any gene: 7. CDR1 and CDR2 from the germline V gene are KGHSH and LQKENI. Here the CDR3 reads CASSPLPGQAYQETQYF. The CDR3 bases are TGTGCCAGCTCACCACTTCCGGGACAGGCGTACCAAGAGACCCAGTACTTC.

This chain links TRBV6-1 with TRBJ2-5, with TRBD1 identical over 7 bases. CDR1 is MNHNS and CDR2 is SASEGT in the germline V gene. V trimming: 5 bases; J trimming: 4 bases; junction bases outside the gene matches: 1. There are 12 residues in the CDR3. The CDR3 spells CASSRTGETQYF. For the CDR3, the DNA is TGTGCCAGCAGTAGGACAGGAGAGACCCAGTACTTC.

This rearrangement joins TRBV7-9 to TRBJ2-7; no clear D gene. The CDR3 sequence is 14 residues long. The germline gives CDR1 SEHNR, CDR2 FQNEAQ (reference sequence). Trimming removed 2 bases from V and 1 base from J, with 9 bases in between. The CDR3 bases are TGTGCCAGCAGCTTAACCCCAGCTTCCTACGAGCAGTACTTC. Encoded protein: CASSLTPASYEQYF.

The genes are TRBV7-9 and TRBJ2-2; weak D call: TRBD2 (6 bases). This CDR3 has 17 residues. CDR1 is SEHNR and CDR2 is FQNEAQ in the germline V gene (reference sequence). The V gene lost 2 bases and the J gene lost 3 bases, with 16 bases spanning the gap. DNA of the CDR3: TGTGCCAGCAGCTTATTGCGACCGGGAGTGGACACCGGGGAGCTGTTTTTT. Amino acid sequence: CASSLLRPGVDTGELFF. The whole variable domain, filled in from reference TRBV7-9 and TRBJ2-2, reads DTGVSQNPRHKITKRGQNVTFRCDPISEHNRLYWYRQTLGQGPEFLTYFQNEAQLEKSRLLSDRFSAERPKGSFSTLEIQRTEQGDSAMYLCASSLLRPGVDTGELFFGEGSRLTVL.

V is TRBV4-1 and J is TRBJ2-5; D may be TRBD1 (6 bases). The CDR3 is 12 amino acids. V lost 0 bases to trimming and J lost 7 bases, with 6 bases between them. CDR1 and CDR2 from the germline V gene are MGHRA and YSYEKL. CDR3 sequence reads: CASSQEQGTQYF. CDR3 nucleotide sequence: TGCGCCAGCAGCCAAGAACAGGGGACCCAGTACTTC.

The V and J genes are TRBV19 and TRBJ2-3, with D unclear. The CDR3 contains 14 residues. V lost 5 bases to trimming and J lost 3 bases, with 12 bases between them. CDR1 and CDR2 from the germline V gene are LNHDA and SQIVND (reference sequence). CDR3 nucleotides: TGTGCCAGTAGTGACCCGATCGATACAGATACGCAGTATTTT. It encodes CASSDPIDTDTQYF.

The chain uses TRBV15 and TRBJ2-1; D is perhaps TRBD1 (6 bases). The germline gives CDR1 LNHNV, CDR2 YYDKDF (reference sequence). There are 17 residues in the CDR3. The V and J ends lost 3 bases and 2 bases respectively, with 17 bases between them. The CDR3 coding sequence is TGTGCCACCAGCAGGGGCGACACAGGGCCCCCCTACAATGAGCAGTTCTTC. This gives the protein CATSRGDTGPPYNEQFF.

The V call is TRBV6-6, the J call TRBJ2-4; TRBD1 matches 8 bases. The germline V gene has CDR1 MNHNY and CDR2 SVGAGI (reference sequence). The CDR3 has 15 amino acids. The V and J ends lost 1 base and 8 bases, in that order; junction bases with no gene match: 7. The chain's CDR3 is CASSYWDRPEDIQYF. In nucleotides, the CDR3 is TGTGCCAGCAGTTACTGGGACAGGCCCGAGGACATTCAGTACTTC.

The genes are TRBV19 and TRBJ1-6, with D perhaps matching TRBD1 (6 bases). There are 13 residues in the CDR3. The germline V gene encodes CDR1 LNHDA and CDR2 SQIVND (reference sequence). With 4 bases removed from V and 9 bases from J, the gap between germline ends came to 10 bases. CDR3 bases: TGTGCCAGTAGTAACAGGGTGGGTTCACCCCTCCACTTT. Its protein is CASSNRVGSPLHF.

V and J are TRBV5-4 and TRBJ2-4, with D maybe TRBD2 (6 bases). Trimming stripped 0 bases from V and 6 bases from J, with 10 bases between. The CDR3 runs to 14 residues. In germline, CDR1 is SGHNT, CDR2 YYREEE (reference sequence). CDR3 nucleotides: TGTGCCAGCAGCTTGGGCGGGAATGTAAACATTCAGTACTTC. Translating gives CASSLGGNVNIQYF.

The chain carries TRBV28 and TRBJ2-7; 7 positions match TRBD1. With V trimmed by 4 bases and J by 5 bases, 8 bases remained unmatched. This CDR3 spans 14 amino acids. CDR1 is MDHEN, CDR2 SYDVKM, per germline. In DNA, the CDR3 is TGTGCCAGCAGTTCGGTTGACAGGGACCACGAGCAGTACTTC. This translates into CASSSVDRDHEQYF.

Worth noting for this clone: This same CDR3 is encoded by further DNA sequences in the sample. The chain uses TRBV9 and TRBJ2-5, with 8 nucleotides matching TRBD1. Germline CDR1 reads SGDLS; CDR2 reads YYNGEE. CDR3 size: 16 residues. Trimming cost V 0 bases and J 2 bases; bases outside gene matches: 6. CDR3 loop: CASSVALGTGQETQYF. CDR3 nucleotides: TGTGCCAGCAGCGTAGCCCTCGGGACAGGACAAGAGACCCAGTACTTC.

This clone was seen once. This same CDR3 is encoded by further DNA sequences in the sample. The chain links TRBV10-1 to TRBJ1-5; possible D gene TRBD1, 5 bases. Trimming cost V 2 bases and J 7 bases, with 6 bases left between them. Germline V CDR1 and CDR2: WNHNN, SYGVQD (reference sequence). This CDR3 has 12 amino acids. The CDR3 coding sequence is TGCGCCAGCAGTGAGGGGGACCAGCCCCAGCATTTT. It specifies CASSEGDQPQHF.

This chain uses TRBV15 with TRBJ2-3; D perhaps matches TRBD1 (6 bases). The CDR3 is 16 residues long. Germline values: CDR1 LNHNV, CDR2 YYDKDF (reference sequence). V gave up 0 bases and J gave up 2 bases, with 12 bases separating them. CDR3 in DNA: TGTGCCACCAGCAGAGATAGTGGGACATACACAGATACGCAGTATTTT. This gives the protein CATSRDSGTYTDTQYF.

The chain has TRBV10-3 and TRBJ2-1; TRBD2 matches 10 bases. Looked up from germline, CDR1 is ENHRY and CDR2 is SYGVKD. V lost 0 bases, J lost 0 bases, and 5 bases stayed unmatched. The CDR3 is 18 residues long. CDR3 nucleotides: TGTGCCATCAGTGAGTCTTCTAGCGGGAGAGGCTCCTACAATGAGCAGTTCTTC. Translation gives CAISESSSGRGSYNEQFF.

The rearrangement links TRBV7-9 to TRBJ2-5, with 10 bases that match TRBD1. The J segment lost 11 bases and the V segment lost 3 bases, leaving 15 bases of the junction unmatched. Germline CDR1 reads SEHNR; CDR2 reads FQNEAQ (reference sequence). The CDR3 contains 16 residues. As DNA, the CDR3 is TGTGCCAGCAGCTTGGACCCGGGACAGGGGCAAGATGAGCAGTACTTC. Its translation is CASSLDPGQGQDEQYF.

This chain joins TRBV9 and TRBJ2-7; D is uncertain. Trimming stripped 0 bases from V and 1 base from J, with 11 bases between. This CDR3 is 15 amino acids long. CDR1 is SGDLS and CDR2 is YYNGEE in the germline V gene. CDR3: CASSVEAFTSYEQYF. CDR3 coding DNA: TGTGCCAGCAGCGTAGAGGCCTTCACATCCTACGAGCAGTACTTC.

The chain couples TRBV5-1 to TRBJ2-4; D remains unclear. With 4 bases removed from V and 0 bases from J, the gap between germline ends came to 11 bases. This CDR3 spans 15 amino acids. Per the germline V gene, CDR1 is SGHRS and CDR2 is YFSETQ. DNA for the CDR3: TGCGCCAGCAGCCCGCAGGACCTAGCCAAAAACATTCAGTACTTC. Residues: CASSPQDLAKNIQYF.

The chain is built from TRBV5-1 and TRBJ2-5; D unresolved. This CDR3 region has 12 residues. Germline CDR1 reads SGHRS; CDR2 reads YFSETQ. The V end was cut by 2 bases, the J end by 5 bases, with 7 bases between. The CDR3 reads CASSLSWETQYF. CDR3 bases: TGCGCCAGCAGCTTAAGCTGGGAGACCCAGTACTTC.

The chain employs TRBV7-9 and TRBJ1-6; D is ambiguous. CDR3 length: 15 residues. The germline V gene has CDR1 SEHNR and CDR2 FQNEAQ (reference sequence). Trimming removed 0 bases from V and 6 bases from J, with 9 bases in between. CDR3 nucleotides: TGTGCCAGCAGCTTAGCCCCACTGGCTAATTCACCCCTCCACTTT. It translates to CASSLAPLANSPLHF.

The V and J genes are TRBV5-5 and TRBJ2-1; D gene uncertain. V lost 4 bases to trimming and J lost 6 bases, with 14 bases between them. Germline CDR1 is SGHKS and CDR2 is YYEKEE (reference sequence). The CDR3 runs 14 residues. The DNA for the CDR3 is TGTGCCAGCAGCCAAGATCTGGTAGGCAATGAGCAGTTCTTC. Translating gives CASSQDLVGNEQFF.

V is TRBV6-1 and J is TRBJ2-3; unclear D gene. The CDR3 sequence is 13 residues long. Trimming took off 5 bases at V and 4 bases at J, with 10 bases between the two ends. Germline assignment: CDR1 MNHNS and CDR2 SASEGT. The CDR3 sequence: CASSFPASDTQYF. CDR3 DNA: TGTGCCAGCAGTTTCCCGGCGTCAGATACGCAGTATTTT.

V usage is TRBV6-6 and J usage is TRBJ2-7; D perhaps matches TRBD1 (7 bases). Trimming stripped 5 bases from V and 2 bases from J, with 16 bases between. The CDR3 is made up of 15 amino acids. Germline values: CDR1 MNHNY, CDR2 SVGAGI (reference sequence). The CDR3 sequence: CASSSVQGRTYEQYF. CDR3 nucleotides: TGTGCCAGCAGTAGCGTACAGGGGAGGACCTACGAGCAGTACTTC.

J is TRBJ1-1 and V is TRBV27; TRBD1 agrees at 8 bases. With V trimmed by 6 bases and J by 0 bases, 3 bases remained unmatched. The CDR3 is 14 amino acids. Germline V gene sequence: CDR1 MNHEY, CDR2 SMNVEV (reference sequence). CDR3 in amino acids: CASRRTGLNTEAFF. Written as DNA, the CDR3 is TGTGCCAGCAGGAGGACAGGGCTGAACACTGAAGCTTTCTTT.

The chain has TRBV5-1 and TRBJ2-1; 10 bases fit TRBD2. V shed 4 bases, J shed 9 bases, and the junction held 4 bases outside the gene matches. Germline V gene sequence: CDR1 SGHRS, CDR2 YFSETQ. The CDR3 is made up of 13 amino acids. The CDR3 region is CASSDGTSVEQFF. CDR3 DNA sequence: TGCGCCAGCAGCGATGGGACTAGCGTTGAGCAGTTCTTC. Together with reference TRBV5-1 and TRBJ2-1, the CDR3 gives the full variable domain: KAGVTQTPRYLIKTRGQQVTLSCSPISGHRSVSWYQQTPGQGLQFLFEYFSETQRNKGNFPGRFSGRQFSNSRSEMNVSTLELGDSALYLCASSDGTSVEQFFGPGTRLTVL.

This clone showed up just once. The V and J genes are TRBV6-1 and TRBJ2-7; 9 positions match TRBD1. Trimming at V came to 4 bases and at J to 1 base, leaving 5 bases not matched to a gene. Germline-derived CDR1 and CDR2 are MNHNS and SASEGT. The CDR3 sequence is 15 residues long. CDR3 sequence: CASSVRTGDSYEQYF. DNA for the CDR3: TGTGCCAGCAGTGTACGGACAGGGGATTCCTACGAGCAGTACTTC.

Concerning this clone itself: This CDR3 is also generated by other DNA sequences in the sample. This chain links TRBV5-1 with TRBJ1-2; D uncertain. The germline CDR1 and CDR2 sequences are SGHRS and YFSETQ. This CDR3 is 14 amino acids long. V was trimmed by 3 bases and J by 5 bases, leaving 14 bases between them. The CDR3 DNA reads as TGCGCCAGCAGCTCCGACGGTCTCTCTTATGGCTACACCTTC. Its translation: CASSSDGLSYGYTF.